The clone carrying this T cell receptor (beta chain) has just a few counts. This CDR3 spans 14 amino acids. Looked up from germline, CDR1 is MDHEN and CDR2 is SYDVKM. The V and J ends lost 3 bases and 0 bases respectively, with 8 bases between them. The sample comes from a study of cytomegalovirus exposure and HLA in healthy donors. PCR primers comprised 60 Vbeta and 13 Jbeta primers. Produced via immunoSEQ multiplex PCR; TCRdb's table is partial and in-frame only. The sample records about 98,000 clones, under 80% being singletons. This chain links TRBV28 with TRBJ1-2; D gene ambiguous. This TCR was recovered from a male donor in good health and CMV-seronegative. The sample was PBMCs. This CDR3 reads CASSLVSANYGYTF. The CDR3 bases are TGTGCCAGCAGTTTGGTCAGCGCTAACTATGGCTACACCTTC.